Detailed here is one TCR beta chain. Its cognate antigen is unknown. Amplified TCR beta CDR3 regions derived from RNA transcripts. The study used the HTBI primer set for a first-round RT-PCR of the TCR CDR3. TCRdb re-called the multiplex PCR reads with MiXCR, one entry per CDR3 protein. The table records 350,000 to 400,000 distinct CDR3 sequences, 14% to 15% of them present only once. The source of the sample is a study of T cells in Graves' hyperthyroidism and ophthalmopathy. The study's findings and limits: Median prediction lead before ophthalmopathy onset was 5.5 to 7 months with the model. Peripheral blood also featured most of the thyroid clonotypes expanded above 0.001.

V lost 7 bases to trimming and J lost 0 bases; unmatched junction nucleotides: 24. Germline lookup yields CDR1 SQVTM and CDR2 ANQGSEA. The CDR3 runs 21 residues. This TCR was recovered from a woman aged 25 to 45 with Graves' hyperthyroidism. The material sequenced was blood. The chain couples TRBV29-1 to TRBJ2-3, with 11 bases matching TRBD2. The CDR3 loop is CSALHYRAGTSGLGSTDTQYF. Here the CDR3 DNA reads TGCAGCGCCCTACACTACCGAGCCGGGACTAGCGGACTGGGGAGCACAGATACGCAGTATTTT.